The 3 T cell receptor beta chains presented below share a single source sample, sequenced in a study of T-cell memory formation after mild COVID-19. Each CDR3 protein gets one entry after TCRdb re-called the 5' RACE reads with MiXCR. The table has 200,000 to 250,000 distinct CDR3 sequences, over 15% seen once. The sequencing sample was made of PBMCs or a T cell subset sorted from them (not recorded which). These receptor sequences come from a young man who had mild COVID-19 (a few samples of this study predate the infection). Cell type and time point are not known.

This clonotype was seen a few times. The genes are TRBV27 and TRBJ2-3; 8 bases are a match to TRBD2. The CDR3 loop spans 15 amino acids. The germline gives CDR1 MNHEY, CDR2 SMNVEV (reference sequence). The V and J ends lost 4 bases and 1 base, in that order; junction bases with no gene match: 4. The CDR3 bases are TGTGCCAGCAGTTCAGAGCGGGGGCGCACAGATACGCAGTATTTT. As protein: CASSSERGRTDTQYF.

The table lists this clonotype with a few counts. The CDR3 protein is CASSPRWSSGANVLTF. DNA of the CDR3: TGTGCCAGCAGTCCCAGGTGGAGCTCTGGGGCCAACGTCCTGACTTTC. V and J are TRBV2 and TRBJ2-6; D is unresolved. CDR3 length equals 16 residues. Trimming took off 5 bases at V and 0 bases at J, with 11 bases between the two ends. CDR1 SNHLY and CDR2 FYNNEI come from the germline V gene.

The chain joins TRBV20-1 to TRBJ2-7; 12 positions match TRBD2. The ends lost 6 bases at V and 7 bases at J; junction bases unmatched: 10. The CDR3 length is 14 residues. Germline CDR1 DFQATT, CDR2 SNEGSKA (reference sequence). The CDR3 nucleotides are TGCAGTGCCAGTGGTACTAGCGGGGGGTGGGAGCAGTACTTC. Translation gives CSASGTSGGWEQYF.